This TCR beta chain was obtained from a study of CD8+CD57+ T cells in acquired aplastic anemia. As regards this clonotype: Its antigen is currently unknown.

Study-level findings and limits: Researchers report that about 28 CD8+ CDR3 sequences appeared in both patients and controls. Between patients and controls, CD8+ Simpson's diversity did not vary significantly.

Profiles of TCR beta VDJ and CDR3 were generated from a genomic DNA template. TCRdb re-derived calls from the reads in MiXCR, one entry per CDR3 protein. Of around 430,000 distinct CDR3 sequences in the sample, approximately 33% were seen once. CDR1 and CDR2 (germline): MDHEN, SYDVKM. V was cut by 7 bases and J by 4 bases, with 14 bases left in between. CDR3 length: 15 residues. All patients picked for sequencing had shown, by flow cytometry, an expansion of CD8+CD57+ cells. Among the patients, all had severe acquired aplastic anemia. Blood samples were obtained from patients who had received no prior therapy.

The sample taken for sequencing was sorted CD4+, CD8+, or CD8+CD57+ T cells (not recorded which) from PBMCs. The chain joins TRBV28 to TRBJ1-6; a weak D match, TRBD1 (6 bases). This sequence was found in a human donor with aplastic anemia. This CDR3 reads CASIFRDTYNSPLHF. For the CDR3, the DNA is TGTGCCAGCATCTTCCGGGACACATATAATTCACCCCTCCACTTT. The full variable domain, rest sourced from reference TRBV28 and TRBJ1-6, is DVKVTQSSRYLVKRTGEKVFLECVQDMDHENMFWYRQDPGLGLRLIYFSYDVKMKEKGDIPEGYSVSREKKERFSLILESASTNQTSMYLCASIFRDTYNSPLHFGNGTRLTVT.